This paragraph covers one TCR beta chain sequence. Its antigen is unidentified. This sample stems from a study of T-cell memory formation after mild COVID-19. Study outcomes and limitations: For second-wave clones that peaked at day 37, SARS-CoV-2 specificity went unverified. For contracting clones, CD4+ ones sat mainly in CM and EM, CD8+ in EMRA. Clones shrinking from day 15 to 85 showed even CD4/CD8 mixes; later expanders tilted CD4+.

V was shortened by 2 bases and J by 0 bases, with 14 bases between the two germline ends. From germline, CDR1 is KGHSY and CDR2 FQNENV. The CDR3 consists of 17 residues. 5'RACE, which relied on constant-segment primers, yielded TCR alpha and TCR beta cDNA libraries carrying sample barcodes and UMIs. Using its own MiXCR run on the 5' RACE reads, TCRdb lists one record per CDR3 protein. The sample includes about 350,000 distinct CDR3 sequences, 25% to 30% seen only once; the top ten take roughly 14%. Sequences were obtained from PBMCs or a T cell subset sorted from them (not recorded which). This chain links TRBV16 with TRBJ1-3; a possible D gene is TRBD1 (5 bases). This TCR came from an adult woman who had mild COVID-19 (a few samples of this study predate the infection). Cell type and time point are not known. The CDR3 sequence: CASSQLNTGLSGNTIYF. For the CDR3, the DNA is TGTGCCAGCAGCCAACTCAATACAGGACTCTCTGGAAACACCATATATTTT.